Listed below are T cell receptor beta chains from one sample, sequenced in a study of T cells in Graves' hyperthyroidism and ophthalmopathy. From the multiplex PCR reads, TCRdb called clonotypes with MiXCR, one entry per CDR3 protein. The sample carries just under 750,000 distinct CDR3 sequences, just over 35% recorded once. Sequenced: blood. These receptors originate from a woman in her 40s with Graves' hyperthyroidism. CDR3s include the opening cysteine and the closing phenylalanine or tryptophan. A D gene is named only where the DNA matches it firmly. Clone size appears in some rows only: once, few, many, or a class for an expanded clone.

d_call: TRBD1
v_call: TRBV7-9
clone_size: .
j_call: TRBJ2-7
cdr3_nt: TGTGCCAGCAGCTTAGGGACAGGGGGGTACAATGAGCAGTACTTC
cdr3_aa: CASSLGTGGYNEQYF

d_call: .
v_call: TRBV12-3/TRBV12-4
clone_size: .
j_call: TRBJ1-5
cdr3_nt: TGTGCCAGCACCCTGGGGGCAGGCGGTCAGCCCCAGCATTTT
cdr3_aa: CASTLGAGGQPQHF

d_call: .
v_call: TRBV19
clone_size: .
j_call: TRBJ1-5
cdr3_nt: TGTGCCAGTAGTATAGGGGGCCCGAGAAGCAATCAGCCCCAGCATTTT
cdr3_aa: CASSIGGPRSNQPQHF

d_call: TRBD2
v_call: TRBV20-1
clone_size: many
j_call: TRBJ2-7
cdr3_nt: TGCAGTGCTACTCCGGGGGGGGCCGACGAGCAGTACTTC
cdr3_aa: CSATPGGADEQYF

d_call: .
v_call: TRBV6-2/TRBV6-3
clone_size: .
j_call: TRBJ2-7
cdr3_nt: TGTGCCAGCAGTTACTCCGGGACTCCGCGTTACGAGCAGTACTTC
cdr3_aa: CASSYSGTPRYEQYF

d_call: .
v_call: TRBV6-2/TRBV6-3
clone_size: few
j_call: TRBJ2-7
cdr3_nt: TGTGCCAGCAGTTACTCCCAACAGGGACCCTACGAGCAGTACTTC
cdr3_aa: CASSYSQQGPYEQYF

d_call: .
v_call: TRBV2
clone_size: few
j_call: TRBJ2-7
cdr3_nt: TGTGCCAGCAGTCCCAGCGACGCGTCCTCCTACGAGCAGTACTTC
cdr3_aa: CASSPSDASSYEQYF

d_call: .
v_call: TRBV5-1
clone_size: .
j_call: TRBJ1-2
cdr3_nt: TGCGCCAGCAGCTCGGGACAAAGTAACTATGGCTACACCTTC
cdr3_aa: CASSSGQSNYGYTF

d_call: .
v_call: TRBV12-3/TRBV12-4
clone_size: few
j_call: TRBJ1-1
cdr3_nt: TGTGCCAGCAGTTTCGGGGGCCACACTGAAGCTTTCTTT
cdr3_aa: CASSFGGHTEAFF

d_call: TRBD1
v_call: TRBV25-1
clone_size: .
j_call: TRBJ2-6
cdr3_nt: TGTGCCAGCACCCGAGACAGGGGTCCCGGGGCCAACGTCCTGACTTTC
cdr3_aa: CASTRDRGPGANVLTF